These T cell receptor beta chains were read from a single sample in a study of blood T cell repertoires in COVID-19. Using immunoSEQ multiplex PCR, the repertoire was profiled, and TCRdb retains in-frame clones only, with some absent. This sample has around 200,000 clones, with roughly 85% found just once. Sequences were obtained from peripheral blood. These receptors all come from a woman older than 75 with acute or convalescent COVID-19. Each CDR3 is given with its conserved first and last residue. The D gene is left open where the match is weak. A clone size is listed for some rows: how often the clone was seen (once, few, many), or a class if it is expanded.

TGTGCCAGCAGCATGGGACTAGCGGGAGTCCCTAGGGGAGAGCAGTACTTC,CASSMGLAGVPRGEQYF,TRBD2,TRBV11-2,TRBJ2-7,-
TGCGCCAGCAGCCTCTCACTAGACCAAGAGACCCAGTACTTC,CASSLSLDQETQYF,-,TRBV5-1,TRBJ2-5,-
TGTGCCAGCAGCCCAACGGAGGAGCCCCAGCATTTT,CASSPTEEPQHF,-,TRBV7-8,TRBJ1-5,-
TGTGCCAGCAGCTTAGGTTCAGCGTTAGAGAATCAGCCCCAGCATTTT,CASSLGSALENQPQHF,-,TRBV11-2,TRBJ1-5,few
TGTGCCTGGGGAAGGGGAAATGGTCAGCCCCAGCATTTT,CAWGRGNGQPQHF,-,TRBV30,TRBJ1-5,-
TGTGCCAGCAGCAAAAAAAGCCCCTCCGACAGGGAGGACACTGAAGCTTTCTTT,CASSKKSPSDREDTEAFF,-,TRBV21-1,TRBJ1-1,-
TGTGCCAGCGGAACAGGGGCCTCGGACTACGAGCAGTACTTC,CASGTGASDYEQYF,TRBD1,TRBV7-2,TRBJ2-7,-
TGTGCCACCCAGAGCGGCTACCTGAACACCGGGGAGCTGTTTTTT,CATQSGYLNTGELFF,-,TRBV2,TRBJ2-2,-
TGTGCCAGCAGTTTATTACAGTTCGGAGGGTATAGCAATCAGCCCCAGCATTTT,CASSLLQFGGYSNQPQHF,-,TRBV28,TRBJ1-5,-
TGTGCCTGCAGGGGAGGGAACACCGGGGAGCTGTTTTTT,CACRGGNTGELFF,-,TRBV6-5,TRBJ2-2,-
TGCGCCAGCAGTCAAGTTCCTGGGACAGGGGCCTTGGTAGCTTTCTTT,CASSQVPGTGALVAFF,TRBD1,TRBV23-1,TRBJ1-1,-
TGTGCCAGCAGCCAAAGGACTGCCTACGAGCAGTACTTC,CASSQRTAYEQYF,-,TRBV7-9,TRBJ2-7,-
TGTGCCAGCAGCTTGAGCGGTCGGAATGAGCAGTTCTTC,CASSLSGRNEQFF,-,TRBV28,TRBJ2-1,-
TGTGCCAGCAGTCCCGGACTAGCGAACACCGGGGAGCTGTTTTTT,CASSPGLANTGELFF,TRBD2,TRBV6-6,TRBJ2-2,-
TGTGCCAGTAGTAGACCCGACAGGGGAAACTATGGCTACACCTTC,CASSRPDRGNYGYTF,TRBD1,TRBV19,TRBJ1-2,-